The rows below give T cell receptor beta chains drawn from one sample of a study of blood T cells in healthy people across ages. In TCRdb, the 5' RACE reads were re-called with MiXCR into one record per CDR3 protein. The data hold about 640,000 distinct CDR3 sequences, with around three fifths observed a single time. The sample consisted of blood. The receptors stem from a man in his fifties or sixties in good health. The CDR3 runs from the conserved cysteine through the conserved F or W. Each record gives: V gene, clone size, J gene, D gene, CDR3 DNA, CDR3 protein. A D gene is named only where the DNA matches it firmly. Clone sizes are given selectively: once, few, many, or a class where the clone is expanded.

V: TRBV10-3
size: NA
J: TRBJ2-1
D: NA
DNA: TGTGCCATCAGTGAGGAGAGGAATGAGCAGTTCTTC
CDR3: CAISEERNEQFF

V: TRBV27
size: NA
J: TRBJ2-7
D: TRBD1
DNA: TGTGCCAGCAGTTGGGGTCCGACCGCAGGGGGCTACGAGCAGTACTTC
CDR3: CASSWGPTAGGYEQYF

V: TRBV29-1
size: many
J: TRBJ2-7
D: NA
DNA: TGCAGCGTTGTTGCCAGAGGCGAGCAGTACTTC
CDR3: CSVVARGEQYF

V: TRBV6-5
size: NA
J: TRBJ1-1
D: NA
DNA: TGTGCCAGCACCAAGGGGGGGGCGGGCACTGAAGCTTTCTTT
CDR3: CASTKGGAGTEAFF

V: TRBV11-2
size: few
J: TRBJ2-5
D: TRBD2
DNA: TGTGCCAGCAGCTTAGGTTCTAGCGGGGGAGGGGAGACCCAGTACTTC
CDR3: CASSLGSSGGGETQYF

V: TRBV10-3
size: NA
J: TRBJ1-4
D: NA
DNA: TGTGCCATCAGTGAGCTGCGTAATGAAAAACTGTTTTTT
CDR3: CAISELRNEKLFF

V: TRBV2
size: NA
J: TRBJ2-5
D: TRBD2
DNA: TGTGCCAGCAGCCCCAGGAGCGGGGTGCCTAATGAGCAGTACTTC
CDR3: CASSPRSGVPNEQYF

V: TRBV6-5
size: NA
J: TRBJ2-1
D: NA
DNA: TGTGCCAGCAGTTACTCGATTACGCAGGGCCACAATGAGCAGTTCTTC
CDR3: CASSYSITQGHNEQFF

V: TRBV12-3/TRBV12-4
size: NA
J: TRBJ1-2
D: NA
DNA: TGTGCCAGCAGTCCCCGGTCTAACTATGGCTACACCTTC
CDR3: CASSPRSNYGYTF

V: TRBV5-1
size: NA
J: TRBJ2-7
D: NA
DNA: TGCGCCAGTGCAACAGGGCAGATGACCTACGAGCAGTACTTC
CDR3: CASATGQMTYEQYF

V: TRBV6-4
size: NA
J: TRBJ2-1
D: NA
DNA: TGTGCCAGCAGTGACGAGGACAGGGAGGGGAATGAGCAGTTCTTC
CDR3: CASSDEDREGNEQFF

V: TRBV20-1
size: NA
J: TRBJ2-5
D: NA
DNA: TGCAGTGCTAGGCAGTTTGCGGTAGAGACCCAGTACTTC
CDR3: CSARQFAVETQYF

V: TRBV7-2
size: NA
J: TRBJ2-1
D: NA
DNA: TGTGCCTGCAGCTTACAGAGGGGGGAAGAGACCCAGTTCTTC
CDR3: CACSLQRGEETQFF

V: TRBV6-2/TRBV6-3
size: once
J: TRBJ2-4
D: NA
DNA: TGTGCCAGCAGTTATTGGAAAAACATTCAGTACTTC
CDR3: CASSYWKNIQYF

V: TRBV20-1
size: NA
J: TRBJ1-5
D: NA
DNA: TGCAGTGCTGACGACAGCCCCTCGCCCCAGCATTTT
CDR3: CSADDSPSPQHF

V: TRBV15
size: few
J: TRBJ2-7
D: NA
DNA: TGTGCCACCAGCAGAGGACTCCCAGAGCTCTCCTACGAGCAGTACTTC
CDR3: CATSRGLPELSYEQYF

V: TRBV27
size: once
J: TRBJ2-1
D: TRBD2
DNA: TGTGCCAGCAGTGCATATCTAGCGGGGGGCCTAGGGTACAATGAGCAGTTCTTC
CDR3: CASSAYLAGGLGYNEQFF

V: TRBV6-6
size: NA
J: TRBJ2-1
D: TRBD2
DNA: TGTGCCAGCAGTGAGACCCTAGCGGGGGGCAACAATGAGCAGTTCTTC
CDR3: CASSETLAGGNNEQFF

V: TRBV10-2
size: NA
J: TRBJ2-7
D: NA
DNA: TGCGCCAGCAGTGGATGGAGGCGGACCTACGAGCAGTACTTC
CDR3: CASSGWRRTYEQYF

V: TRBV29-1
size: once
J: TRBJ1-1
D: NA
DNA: TGCAGCGTTGGGACAGACAGAGAACAAGCTTTCTTT
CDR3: CSVGTDREQAFF

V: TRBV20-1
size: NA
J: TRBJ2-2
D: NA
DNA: TGCAGTGCTAGAGATCAGGGACTGAACACCGGGGAGCTGTTTTTT
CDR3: CSARDQGLNTGELFF

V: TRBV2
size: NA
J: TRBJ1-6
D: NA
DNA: TGTGCCAGCAGTGGAGACCGCTCCTATAATTCACCCCTCCACTTT
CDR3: CASSGDRSYNSPLHF

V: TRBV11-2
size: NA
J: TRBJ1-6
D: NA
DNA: TGTGCCAGCAGCCCTAGTGGAGGGAGGGATTCACCCCTCCACTTT
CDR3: CASSPSGGRDSPLHF